Listed here are 16 T cell receptor beta chains from one sample, sequenced in a study of regulatory T cells in long-lasting Graves disease. Time point denoted: newly diagnosed GD, antithyroid drugs for less than 3 months. PBMCs were the source of the RNA used for TCR sequencing. Arm-PCR with iRepertoire HTBI primers amplified the CDR3 regions for these TCR beta libraries. TCRdb re-called the multiplex PCR reads with MiXCR, one entry per CDR3 protein. This sample has roughly 410,000 distinct CDR3 sequences, with 15% found just once. The same sample was also studied in work on T cells in Graves' hyperthyroidism and ophthalmopathy.

The sequences come from peripheral blood mononuclear cells (PBMCs), collected at new diagnosis, from a patient treated with antithyroid drugs. These receptors all come from a woman between 40 and 50 years old with Graves disease.

This clonotype is deemed large. V gene TRBV12-3 or TRBV12-4 combines with J gene TRBJ1-2, with a tentative D call TRBD1 (5 bases). V shed 5 bases and J shed 7 bases, with 8 bases lying between them. This CDR3 is 11 amino acids long. In DNA form, the CDR3 reads TGTGCCAGCAGTCCCGGGACTGGCTACACCTTC. It yields the protein CASSPGTGYTF.

Notes on this clonotype: A read error is possible here, since a much larger clone lies one base away. The chain is built from TRBV27 and TRBJ2-5; possibly TRBD2 for D (6 bases). The ends were cut back, 2 bases at V and 5 bases at J, with 18 bases in the middle. The CDR3 runs 16 residues. Germline V gives CDR1 MNHEY, CDR2 SMNVEV (reference sequence). The CDR3 loop reads CASSLPTPARGETQYF. The CDR3 bases are TGTGCCAGCAGTTTACCAACTCCGGCTCGGGGGGAGACCCAGTACTTC.

The chain is built from TRBV3-1 and TRBJ2-1, with D unclear. Trimming stripped 4 bases from V and 0 bases from J, with 10 bases between. Germline CDR1 and CDR2: LGHDT and YNNKEL (reference sequence). This CDR3 has 15 residues. The CDR3, as DNA: TGTGCCAGCAGCCGGCCGTTGGCCTCCTACAATGAGCAGTTCTTC. Its translation is CASSRPLASYNEQFF.

This clonotype was found many times. The chain recombines TRBV28 with TRBJ2-3; 9 bases line up with TRBD1. The J call may be faulty, since TRBJ2-7 better matches the DNA end. Germline V CDR1 and CDR2: MDHEN, SYDVKM. The CDR3 sequence is 15 residues long. The CDR3 reads CASSLTGTGIHEQYF. The CDR3 DNA is TGTGCCAGCAGTTTAACCGGGACAGGGATCCACGAGCAGTACTTC.

This clonotype was detected only a few times. This sequence joins TRBV4-2 and TRBJ2-3; weak D call: TRBD2 (6 bases). The V end lost 0 bases, the J end lost 11 bases, and 15 bases lay between the germline ends. The CDR3 totals 14 residues. From germline, CDR1 is LGHNA and CDR2 YNFKEQ. The CDR3 sequence is CASSQDWDSTLQYF. CDR3 nucleotide sequence: TGTGCCAGCAGCCAAGATTGGGACTCCACATTGCAGTATTTT.

The chain recombines TRBV2 with TRBJ2-1; D unresolved. Deletions cut 4 bases from V and 1 base from J, with 11 bases between. Germline V CDR1 and CDR2: SNHLY, FYNNEI. The CDR3 runs to 15 residues. In DNA, the CDR3 is TGTGCCAGCAGTGTTAGGAGTAGGTCCTACAATGAGCAGTTCTTC. It yields the protein CASSVRSRSYNEQFF.

The table lists this clonotype with many counts. V gene TRBV20-1 combines with J gene TRBJ2-1; maybe TRBD2 (6 bases). Between the trimmed V and J ends, which lost 3 bases and 4 bases, there was a span of 13 bases. The CDR3 is 14 residues long. Looked up from germline, CDR1 is DFQATT and CDR2 is SNEGSKA (reference sequence). CDR3 sequence reads: CSASWEVGYNEQFF. CDR3 sequence (DNA): TGCAGTGCTAGCTGGGAGGTCGGATACAATGAGCAGTTCTTC.

Many counts were recorded for this clonotype. The rearrangement uses TRBV28 and TRBJ2-3, with D perhaps TRBD2 (6 bases). There are 16 residues in the CDR3. V shed 2 bases and J shed 6 bases, with 18 bases lying between them. From germline, CDR1 is MDHEN and CDR2 SYDVKM. Written as DNA, the CDR3 is TGTGCCAGCAGTTTAAGGCGGGACCGGAACTTGGATACGCAGTATTTT. Protein product: CASSLRRDRNLDTQYF.

This clonotype has a count of ten or more. V gene TRBV27 combines with J gene TRBJ2-7; possible D gene TRBD2, 6 bases. The V gene's germline CDR1 is MNHEY and CDR2 SMNVEV (reference sequence). The CDR3 is made up of 16 amino acids. Trimming shortened V by 3 bases and J by 3 bases, and 18 bases separated the two germline ends. CDR3 in DNA: TGTGCCAGCAGTTTCTCGGCCGGGACTTTGTACTACGAGCAGTACTTC. Translated, it gives CASSFSAGTLYYEQYF.

This clonotype was observed many times. V and J are TRBV2 and TRBJ2-1; tentatively, D is TRBD1 (5 bases). The CDR3 has 14 residues. The V end was cut by 8 bases, the J end by 3 bases, with 14 bases between. In germline, CDR1 is SNHLY, CDR2 FYNNEI. The CDR3 region is CASGVRVFYNEQFF. In nucleotides, the CDR3 is TGTGCCAGCGGAGTCAGGGTTTTCTACAATGAGCAGTTCTTC.

This clonotype came up many times. The V and J genes are TRBV12-3 or TRBV12-4 and TRBJ1-6; no clear D gene. The CDR3 runs to 15 residues. V was pared by 1 base and J by 7 bases, with 11 bases between. The CDR3 reads CASSLVQLGNSPLHF. CDR3 DNA: TGTGCCAGCAGTTTAGTACAACTAGGAAATTCACCCCTCCACTTT.

A word on this clonotype: Relative to the germline gene, one junction end is altered; a read error may explain this. The chain joins TRBV7-7 to TRBJ2-7, with 9 positions matching TRBD1. In germline, CDR1 is SSHAT, CDR2 FNYEAQ (reference sequence). The CDR3 spans 14 residues. The CDR3 bases are TGTGCTAGCAGCTCGGGACAGGGTGACTACGAGCAGTACTTC. It is translated as CASSSGQGDYEQYF. The whole variable domain, filled in from reference TRBV7-7 and TRBJ2-7, reads GAGVSQSPRYKVTKRGQDVTLRCDPISSHATLYWYQQALGQGPEFLTYFNYEAQPDKSGLPSDRFSAERPEGSISTLTIQRTEQRDSAMYRCASSSGQGDYEQYFGPGTRLTVT.

This clonotype was seen at least ten times. The chain combines TRBV19 with TRBJ2-1, with TRBD2 matching 10 bases. Germline loops: CDR1 LNHDA, CDR2 SQIVND (reference sequence). CDR3 length: 15 amino acids. Trimming at V came to 1 base and at J to 10 bases, leaving 7 bases not matched to a gene. The CDR3 nucleotides are TGTGCCAGTAGTATAGGAAGCGGGAGGGCCGGCGAGCAGTTCTTC. Amino acid sequence: CASSIGSGRAGEQFF.

A few counts support this clonotype. Here the CDR3 DNA reads TGCGCCAGCAGTGTAGGGTGGGAAGATACGCAGTATTTT. It translates to CASSVGWEDTQYF. The chain carries TRBV10-1 and TRBJ2-3; D unclear. V was trimmed by 4 bases and J by 5 bases, leaving 10 bases between them. CDR3 length: 13 amino acids. The V gene's germline CDR1 is WNHNN and CDR2 SYGVQD (reference sequence).

This clonotype was recorded at least ten times. The J gene is TRBJ2-1, the V gene TRBV11-2, with 15 positions matching TRBD2. The CDR3 sequence is 16 residues long. V shed 1 base, J shed 8 bases, and the junction held 3 bases outside the gene matches. Germline V lookup: CDR1 SGHAT, CDR2 FQNNGV. CDR3 protein: CASSLAGLAGGYEQFF. In nucleotides, the CDR3 is TGTGCCAGCAGCTTAGCTGGACTAGCGGGAGGGTATGAGCAGTTCTTC.

This clonotype showed up just a few times. The rearrangement joins TRBV12-3 or TRBV12-4 to TRBJ2-1; D unresolved. The V gene lost 6 bases and the J gene lost 10 bases, with 10 bases spanning the gap. This CDR3 has 11 residues. The CDR3 sequence is CASRRTLEQFF. CDR3 nucleotide sequence: TGTGCCAGCAGACGGACCCTCGAGCAGTTCTTC.